The source of this T cell receptor (beta chain) is a study of T-cell reconstitution after alpha-beta-depleted transplantation in children. This clonotype was recorded at least ten times. Its antigen is not known. It was with unique molecular identifiers that the TCRbeta library was prepared. Via MiXCR, TCRdb re-called the PCR reads, giving one row per CDR3 protein. This sample has about 210,000 distinct CDR3 sequences, with under 20% found just once. Study-level results: T-cell counts and diversity at one year post-transplant came mainly from newly produced T cells. The high TCRbeta diversity at day 60 in some patients came from surviving recipient T cells and thymic progenitors. Expanded graft clones, several hundred of them, were reportedly the source of alpha-beta T cells about two months after transplant.

The specimen was PBMCs, mostly from graft donor cells, collected 360 days after TCRalphabeta/CD19-depleted stem cell transplant. This receptor was taken from a male patient aged 2 to 10 who had a stem cell transplant for acute lymphoblastic leukemia, so the T cells may come from the graft donor.

CDR3 DNA: TGCGCCAGCAGCTTGCGGGCAACAGATACGCAGTATTTT. Amino acid sequence: CASSLRATDTQYF. The chain is built from TRBV5-1 and TRBJ2-3; D unclear. The CDR3 spans 13 residues. V lost 1 base and J lost 3, with 6 bases in between. Germline V gene lookup returns CDR1 SGHRS and CDR2 YFSETQ.